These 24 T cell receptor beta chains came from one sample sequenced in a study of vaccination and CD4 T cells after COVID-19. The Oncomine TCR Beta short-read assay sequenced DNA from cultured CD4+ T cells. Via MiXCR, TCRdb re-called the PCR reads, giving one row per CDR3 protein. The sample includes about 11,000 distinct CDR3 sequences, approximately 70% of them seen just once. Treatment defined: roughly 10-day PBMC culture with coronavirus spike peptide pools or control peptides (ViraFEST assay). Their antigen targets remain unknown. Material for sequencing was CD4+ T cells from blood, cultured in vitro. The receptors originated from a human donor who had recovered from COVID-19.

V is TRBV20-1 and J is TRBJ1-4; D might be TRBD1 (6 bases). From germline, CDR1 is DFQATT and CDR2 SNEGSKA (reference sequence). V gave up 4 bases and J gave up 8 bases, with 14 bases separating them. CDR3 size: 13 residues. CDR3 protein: CSAKVSGTEKLFF. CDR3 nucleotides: TGCAGTGCTAAAGTTTCCGGGACAGAAAAACTGTTTTTT.

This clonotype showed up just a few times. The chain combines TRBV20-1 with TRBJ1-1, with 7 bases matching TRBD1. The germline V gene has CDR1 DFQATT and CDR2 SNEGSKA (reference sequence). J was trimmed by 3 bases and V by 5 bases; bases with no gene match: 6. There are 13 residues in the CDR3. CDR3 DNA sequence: TGCAGTGCTGGCAGACAGGGATACACTGAAGCTTTCTTT. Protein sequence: CSAGRQGYTEAFF.

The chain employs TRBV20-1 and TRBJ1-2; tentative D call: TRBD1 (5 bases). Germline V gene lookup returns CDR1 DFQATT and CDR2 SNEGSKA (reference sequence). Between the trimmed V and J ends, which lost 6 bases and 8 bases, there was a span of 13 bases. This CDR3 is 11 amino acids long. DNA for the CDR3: TGCAGTGCGAAAATCAGGGACGGCTACACCTTC. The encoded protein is CSAKIRDGYTF.

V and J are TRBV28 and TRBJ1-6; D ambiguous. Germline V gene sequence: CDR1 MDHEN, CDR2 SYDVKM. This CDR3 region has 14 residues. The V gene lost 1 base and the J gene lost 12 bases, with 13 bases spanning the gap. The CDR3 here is CASSLSSGIRPLHF. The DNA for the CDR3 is TGTGCCAGCAGTTTATCGTCGGGCATTCGACCCCTCCACTTT.

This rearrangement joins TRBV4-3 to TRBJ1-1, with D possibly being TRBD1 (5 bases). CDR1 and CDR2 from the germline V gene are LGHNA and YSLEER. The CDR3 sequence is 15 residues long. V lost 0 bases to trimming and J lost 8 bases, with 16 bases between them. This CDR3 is CASSQDLGTLREAFF. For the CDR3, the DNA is TGCGCCAGCAGCCAAGATCTGGGGACCCTTAGGGAAGCTTTCTTT.

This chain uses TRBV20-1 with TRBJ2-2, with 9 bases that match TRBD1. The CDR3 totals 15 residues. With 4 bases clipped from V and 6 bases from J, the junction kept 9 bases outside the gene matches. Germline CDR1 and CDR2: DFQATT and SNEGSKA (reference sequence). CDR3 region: CSAKWTGERSGELFF. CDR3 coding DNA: TGCAGTGCTAAATGGACAGGGGAGCGGTCCGGGGAGCTGTTTTTT.

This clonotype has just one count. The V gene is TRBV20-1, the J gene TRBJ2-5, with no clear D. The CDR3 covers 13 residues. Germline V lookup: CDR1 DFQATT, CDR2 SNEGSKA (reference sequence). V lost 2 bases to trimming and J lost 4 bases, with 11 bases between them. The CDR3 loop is CSARLPIGETQYF. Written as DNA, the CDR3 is TGCAGTGCTAGACTACCGATCGGAGAGACCCAGTACTTC.

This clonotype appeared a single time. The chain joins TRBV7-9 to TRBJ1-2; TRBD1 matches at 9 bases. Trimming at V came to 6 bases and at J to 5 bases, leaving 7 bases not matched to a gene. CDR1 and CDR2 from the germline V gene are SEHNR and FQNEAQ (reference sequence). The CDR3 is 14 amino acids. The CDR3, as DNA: TGTGCCAGCAGTCCGGGACAGGGCCTGTATGGCTACACCTTC. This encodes CASSPGQGLYGYTF.

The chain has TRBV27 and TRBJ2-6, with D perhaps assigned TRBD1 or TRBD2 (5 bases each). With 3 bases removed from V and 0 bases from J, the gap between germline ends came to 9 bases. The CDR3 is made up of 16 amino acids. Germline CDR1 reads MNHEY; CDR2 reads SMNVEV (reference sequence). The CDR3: CASSFEGNSGANVLTF. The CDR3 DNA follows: TGTGCCAGCAGTTTCGAGGGGAACTCTGGGGCCAACGTCCTGACTTTC.

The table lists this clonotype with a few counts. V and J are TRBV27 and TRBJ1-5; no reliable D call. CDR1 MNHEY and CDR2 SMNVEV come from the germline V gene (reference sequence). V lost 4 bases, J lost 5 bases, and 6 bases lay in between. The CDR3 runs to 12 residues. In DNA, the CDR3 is TGTGCCAGCAGTTCCTACGATCAGCCCCAGCATTTT. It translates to CASSSYDQPQHF.

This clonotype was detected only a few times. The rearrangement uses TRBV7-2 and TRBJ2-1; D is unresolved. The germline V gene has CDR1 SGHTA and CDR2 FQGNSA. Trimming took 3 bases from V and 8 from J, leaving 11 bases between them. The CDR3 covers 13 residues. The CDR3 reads CASSFRLWDEQFF. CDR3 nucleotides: TGTGCCAGCAGCTTTCGATTATGGGATGAGCAGTTCTTC.

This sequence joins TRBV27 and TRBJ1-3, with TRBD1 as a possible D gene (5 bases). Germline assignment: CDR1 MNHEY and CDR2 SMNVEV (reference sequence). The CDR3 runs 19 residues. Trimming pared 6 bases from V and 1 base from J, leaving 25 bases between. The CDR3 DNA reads TGTGCCAGCAGCAATAGGGCACGAGGGGCAGGGAGTTCTGGAAACACCATATATTTT. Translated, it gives CASSNRARGAGSSGNTIYF.

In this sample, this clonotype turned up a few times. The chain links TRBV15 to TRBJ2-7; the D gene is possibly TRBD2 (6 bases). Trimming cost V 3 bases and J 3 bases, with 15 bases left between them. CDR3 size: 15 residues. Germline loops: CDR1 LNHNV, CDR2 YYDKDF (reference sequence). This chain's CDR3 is CATSRETSLRYEQYF. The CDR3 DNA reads TGTGCCACCAGCAGGGAGACTAGTCTGCGCTACGAGCAGTACTTC.

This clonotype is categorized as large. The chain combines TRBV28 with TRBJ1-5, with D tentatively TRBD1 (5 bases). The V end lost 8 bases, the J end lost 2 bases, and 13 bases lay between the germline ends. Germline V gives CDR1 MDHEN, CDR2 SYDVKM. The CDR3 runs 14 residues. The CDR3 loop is CASWRGSGNQPQHF. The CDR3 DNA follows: TGTGCCAGCTGGAGGGGTTCGGGCAATCAGCCCCAGCATTTT.

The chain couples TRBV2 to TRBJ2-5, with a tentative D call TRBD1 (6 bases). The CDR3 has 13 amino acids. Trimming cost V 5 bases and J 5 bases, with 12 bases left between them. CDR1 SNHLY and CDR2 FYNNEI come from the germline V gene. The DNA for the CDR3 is TGTGCCAGCAGTACAGGGCGAGGGGAGACCCAGTACTTC. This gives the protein CASSTGRGETQYF.

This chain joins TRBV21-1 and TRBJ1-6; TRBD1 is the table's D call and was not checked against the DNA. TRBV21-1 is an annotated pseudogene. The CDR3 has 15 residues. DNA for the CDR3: TGTGCCAGCACCCTAAGACAGGGGAGAAATTCACCCCTCCACTTT. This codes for CASTLRQGRNSPLHF.

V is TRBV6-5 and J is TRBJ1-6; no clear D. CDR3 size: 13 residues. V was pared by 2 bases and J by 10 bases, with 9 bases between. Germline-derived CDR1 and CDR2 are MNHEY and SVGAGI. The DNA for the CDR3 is TGTGCCAGCAGTTACACGGGGAACTCACCCCTCCACTTT. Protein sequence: CASSYTGNSPLHF.

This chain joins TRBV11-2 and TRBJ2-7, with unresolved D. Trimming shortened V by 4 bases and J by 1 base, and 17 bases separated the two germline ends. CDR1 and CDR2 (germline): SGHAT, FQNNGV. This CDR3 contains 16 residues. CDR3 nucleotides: TGTGCCAGCAGCTCCACAGAGGCCGTCGCTTCCTACGAGCAGTACTTC. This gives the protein CASSSTEAVASYEQYF.

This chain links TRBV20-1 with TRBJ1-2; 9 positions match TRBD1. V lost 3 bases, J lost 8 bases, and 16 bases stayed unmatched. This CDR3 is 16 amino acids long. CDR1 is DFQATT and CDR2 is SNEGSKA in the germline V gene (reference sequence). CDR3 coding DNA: TGCAGTGCTAGGGCCCGTGGCCCGGGACAGGGCTTCGGCTACACCTTC. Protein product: CSARARGPGQGFGYTF.

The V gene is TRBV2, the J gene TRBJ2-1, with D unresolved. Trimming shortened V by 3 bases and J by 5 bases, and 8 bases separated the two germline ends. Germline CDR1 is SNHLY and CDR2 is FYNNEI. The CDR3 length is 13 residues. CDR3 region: CASSESRDNEQFF. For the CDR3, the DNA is TGTGCCAGCAGTGAGTCTAGGGACAATGAGCAGTTCTTC.

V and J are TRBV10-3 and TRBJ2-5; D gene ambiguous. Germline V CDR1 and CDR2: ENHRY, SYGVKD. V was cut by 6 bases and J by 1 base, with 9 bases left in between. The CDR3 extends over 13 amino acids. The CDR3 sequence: CAISPGPQETQYF. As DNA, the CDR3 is TGTGCCATCAGCCCGGGCCCCCAAGAGACCCAGTACTTC.

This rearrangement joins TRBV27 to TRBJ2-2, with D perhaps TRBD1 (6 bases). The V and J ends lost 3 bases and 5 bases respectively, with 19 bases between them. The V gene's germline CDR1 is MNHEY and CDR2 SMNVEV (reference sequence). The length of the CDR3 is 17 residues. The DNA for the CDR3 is TGTGCCAGCAGTTTTGGTGTTGGGGGCCGAGGGACCGGGGAGCTGTTTTTT. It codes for CASSFGVGGRGTGELFF.

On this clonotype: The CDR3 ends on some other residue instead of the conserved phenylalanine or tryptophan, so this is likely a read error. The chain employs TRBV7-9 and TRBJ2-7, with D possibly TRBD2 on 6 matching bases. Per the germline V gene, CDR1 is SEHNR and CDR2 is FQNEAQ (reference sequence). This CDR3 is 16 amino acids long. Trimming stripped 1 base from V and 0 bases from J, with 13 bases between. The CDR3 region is CASSLDLGLRSYEQYS. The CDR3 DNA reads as TGTGCCAGCAGCTTAGACCTGGGACTTCGCTCCTACGAGCAGTACTCC.

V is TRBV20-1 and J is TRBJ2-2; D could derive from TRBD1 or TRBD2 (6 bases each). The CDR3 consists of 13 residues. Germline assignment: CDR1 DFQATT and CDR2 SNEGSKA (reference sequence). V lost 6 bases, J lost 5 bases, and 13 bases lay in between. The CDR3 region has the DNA TGCAGTGCGATTACAGGGAGGACCGGGGAGCTGTTTTTT. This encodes CSAITGRTGELFF.